One T cell receptor beta chain is described in this entry. In the authors' methods: Cell counts per sample came from amplifying reference gene primers. Sequencing was performed with immunoSEQ multiplex PCR; in TCRdb, only in-frame clones are kept and a portion is missing. V and J calls and clone size follow that table, whereas D and trimming were derived from the DNA. The sample contains about 89,000 clones, around 96% of which appear only once. This entry comes from a study of blood T cell repertoires in COVID-19. The TCR originated in a human donor with active COVID-19. The donor label of this sample is uncertain. Specimen: peripheral blood.

CDR3 bases: TGTGCCAGCAGCCCGAGCCTGGGACAGGCCTTCACCTTC. This sequence encodes CASSPSLGQAFTF. The V gene is TRBV7-9, the J gene TRBJ1-2; the match to TRBD1 covers 8 bases. CDR3 length equals 13 residues. J gave up 13 bases and V 5 bases, and 12 bases lay outside the gene matches. The germline gives CDR1 SEHNR, CDR2 FQNEAQ (reference sequence).